These T cell receptor beta chains were read from a single sample in a study of read filtering for tumor transcriptome and immune sequencing. TCRdb passed the reads through MiXCR, listing each CDR3 protein once. The sample lists 85,000 or so distinct CDR3 sequences, about 12% seen once, with about 15% in the top ten. The sample was a population of CD138-negative cells sorted from bone marrow. These receptors were collected from a donor at least 40 years old with multiple myeloma. CDR3s leave out the opening cysteine and the closing phenylalanine or tryptophan. Fields, in order: V gene, CDR3 protein.

v_call: TRBV6-6; cdr3_aa: ASSPGQAETQY
v_call: TRBV5-5; cdr3_aa: ASSWGLAETTGELF
v_call: TRBV12-3/TRBV12-4; cdr3_aa: ASSLGGTVQAF
v_call: TRBV7-2; cdr3_aa: ASREVNSNQPQH
v_call: TRBV14; cdr3_aa: ASSHEAGNSPLH
v_call: TRBV6-5; cdr3_aa: ASGTSGSFNEQF
v_call: TRBV27; cdr3_aa: ASSPSTSYEQY
v_call: TRBV5-5; cdr3_aa: ASSFETEAYNEQF
v_call: TRBV5-1; cdr3_aa: ASSLSGSSGANVLT
v_call: TRBV3-1; cdr3_aa: ASSQTGVNEKLF
v_call: TRBV5-1; cdr3_aa: ASSRETSSGDTQY
v_call: TRBV12-3/TRBV12-4; cdr3_aa: ASSLGQGGSRY
v_call: TRBV5-1; cdr3_aa: ASSLPPSGKGIDTQY
v_call: TRBV7-2; cdr3_aa: ASSFEGRTGANVLT
v_call: TRBV2; cdr3_aa: ASRIRLAGGSDTQY
v_call: TRBV13; cdr3_aa: ASSSLAGSTDTQY
v_call: TRBV20-1; cdr3_aa: SAREGAGELF
v_call: TRBV6-2/TRBV6-3; cdr3_aa: ASTSGRYDLSYEQY
v_call: TRBV13; cdr3_aa: ASSVTEGTEAF
v_call: TRBV20-1; cdr3_aa: SARETGNTEAF
v_call: TRBV3-1; cdr3_aa: ASRQTSGSISEQF
v_call: TRBV20-1; cdr3_aa: SARDDSYTEAF
v_call: TRBV2; cdr3_aa: ASSGGRDEKLF